The clone carrying this T cell receptor beta chain was seen more than once but under ten times. Antigen: not known. Profiling relied on immunoSEQ multiplex PCR, and the TCRdb table lists in-frame clones only, not all of them. The table has 55,000 to 70,000 clones, around 90% seen once. This entry is derived from a study of OX40 agonist ivuxolimab in advanced cancers. The wider study: Participants averaged 60 years of age (range about 23 to 80) and were under 90% male.

Patients with autoimmune history or systemic immunosuppression were excluded. Findings and limits, study-wide: Both CD4+ and CD8+ T cell populations in blood had undergone clonal expansion by week 6 at 0.1 to 3.0 mg/kg.

The sequence was collected from an adult with an advanced solid tumor such as melanoma, head and neck, liver or kidney cancer. The material was CD4+ or CD8+ T cells sorted from blood, obtained in a trial of the OX40 agonist ivuxolimab.

The DNA of the CDR3 is TGCAGCGCCCGAGTTGAGGGGGGAAACACCATATATTTT. It encodes CSARVEGGNTIYF. The chain couples TRBV29-1 to TRBJ1-3; D possibly corresponds to TRBD1 (5 bases). This CDR3 has 13 residues. V was shortened by 7 bases and J by 4 bases, with 14 bases between the two germline ends. The germline gives CDR1 SQVTM, CDR2 ANQGSEA.